This section outlines one TCR beta chain sequence together with its context. Antigen: not known. Sequencing used immunoSEQ multiplex PCR; TCRdb keeps in-frame clones, though not all of them. The table lists some 130,000 clones, 90% to 95% of them singletons. CDR3 length equals 17 residues. Germline CDR1 and CDR2: PRHDT and FYEKMQ (reference sequence). V lost 1 base to trimming and J lost 3 bases; unmatched junction nucleotides: 8. The record originates from a study of T cell responses to AZD1222 COVID-19 vaccine. Study results and limitations: Repertoire collection took place solely once the T cell response had peaked. When two AZD1222 doses had been given, Spike-specific TCR breadth and depth rose. Donors were largely white British and mainly female; clonal diversity was possibly underestimated.

Here the sequenced sample was peripheral blood, taken 28 days after the second AZD1222 dose. The sequence derives from an adult who received the AZD1222 COVID-19 vaccine. V and J are TRBV13 and TRBJ2-2, with TRBD1 matching 7 bases. For the CDR3, the DNA is TGTGCCAGCAGCTTAGAGGGGGCACAGACTTACACCGGGGAGCTGTTTTTT. Translation: CASSLEGAQTYTGELFF.